These 8 T cell receptor beta chains share one sample of origin, sequenced in a study of neurological immune-mediated disorders (dated by TCRdb to between 2018 and 2020). Receptor amplification or capture employed 5' RACE. For sequencing, an Illumina HiSeq 2500 was employed. TCRdb redid the processing of the public reads, applying fastp at Q25 and MiXCR, and retained in-frame beta chains. Entries that share a CDR3 protein sequence are merged under the most common genes and DNA. The sample table contains roughly 30,000 distinct CDR3 sequences; only one count was recorded for more than 6.5% of them. The ten top clones hold about 8.1% of the sample. Sample: PBMCs. These TCRs come from a woman between 45 and 60 years old in good health.

This clonotype was picked up many times. CDR3: CSARANRGSNQPQHF. The CDR3 DNA sequence: TGCAGTGCTAGAGCAAACAGGGGCAGCAATCAGCCCCAGCATTTT. The V call is TRBV20-1, the J call TRBJ1-5, with 7 bases identical to TRBD1. The CDR3 runs to 15 residues. V was pared by 1 base and J by 1 base, with 4 bases of the junction left unmatched. Germline CDR1 DFQATT, CDR2 SNEGSKA (reference sequence).

This clonotype was seen ten or more times. The J gene is TRBJ1-2, the V gene TRBV28; TRBD1 might be the D (5 bases). The CDR3 loop spans 12 amino acids. Trimming cost V 8 bases and J 4 bases, with 11 bases left between them. Germline V gene lookup returns CDR1 MDHEN and CDR2 SYDVKM. The CDR3 region has the DNA TGTGCCAGCTTCGGGACCTCCTATGGCTACACCTTC. Translated: CASFGTSYGYTF.

This clonotype came up many times. This chain links TRBV28 with TRBJ2-6, with D hard to call. The V end was cut by 5 bases, the J end by 2 bases, with 10 bases between. This CDR3 comprises 15 residues. Germline lookup yields CDR1 MDHEN and CDR2 SYDVKM. CDR3 nucleotides: TGTGCCAGCAGTCCCCCCGACGCTGGGGCCAACGTCCTGACTTTC. Its protein product is CASSPPDAGANVLTF.

This clonotype was recorded many times. The J gene is TRBJ2-3, the V gene TRBV5-1; TRBD1 matches 8 bases. V gave up 1 base and J gave up 0 bases; unmatched junction bases: 4. The V gene's germline CDR1 is SGHRS and CDR2 YFSETQ. The length of the CDR3 is 16 residues. The DNA of the CDR3 is TGCGCCAGCAGCTTGCCCGGGACAGGTAGCACAGATACGCAGTATTTT. This translates into CASSLPGTGSTDTQYF.

This clonotype has a count of ten or more. The CDR3 sequence is CASSFGLSGANVLTF. CDR3 DNA sequence: TGTGCCAGCAGTTTCGGCCTGTCTGGGGCCAACGTCCTGACTTTC. This rearrangement joins TRBV6-5 to TRBJ2-6; the D is unclear. The V and J ends lost 4 bases and 1 base respectively, with 8 bases between them. CDR1 is MNHEY and CDR2 is SVGAGI in the germline V gene. The CDR3 runs 15 residues.

In its sample, this clonotype was seen many times. The chain has TRBV14 and TRBJ1-1; 7 nucleotides agree with TRBD1. Germline V CDR1 and CDR2: SGHDN, FVKESK. This CDR3 is built from 13 residues. V lost 2 bases, J lost 7 bases, and 4 bases stayed unmatched. The CDR3 DNA reads as TGTGCCAGCAGCCAACCGGGACAGATTGAAGCTTTCTTT. Translated, it gives CASSQPGQIEAFF.

This clonotype has a count of ten or more. The chain combines TRBV24-1 with TRBJ1-5; possible D gene TRBD1, 6 bases. CDR1 is KGHDR, CDR2 SFDVKD, per germline. The CDR3 consists of 13 residues. Trimming stripped 5 bases from V and 4 bases from J, with 8 bases between. The CDR3 region has the DNA TGTGCCACCAGTGGGCAGGGGAATCAGCCCCAGCATTTT. It specifies CATSGQGNQPQHF.

This clonotype was seen ten or more times. This chain links TRBV7-9 with TRBJ2-3; TRBD2 might be the D (6 bases). The CDR3 runs to 15 residues. Trimming removed 2 bases at V and 0 bases at J, with 9 bases between. Germline V gene data show CDR1 as SEHNR and CDR2 as FQNEAQ (reference sequence). This chain's CDR3 is CASSLYGTSTDTQYF. The DNA for the CDR3 is TGTGCCAGCAGCTTATACGGGACTAGCACAGATACGCAGTATTTT.